These T cell receptor beta chains were read from a single sample in a study of T cell repertoires in cytomegalovirus infection. TCRdb recomputed calls from the reads with MiXCR, one row per CDR3 protein. The data contain hundreds of thousands of distinct CDR3 sequences, 20% to 25% of them singletons. Sequencing was carried out using CD8+ T cells from PBMCs. The receptors were sampled from a human donor in good health (CMV status not recorded). Some clones in this sample may be carry-over from other donors' samples. Both conserved end residues are part of each CDR3. D genes are given only for firm matches. The size entry is marked missing in some rows and otherwise reads once, few, many or a size class.

.	TRBV10-2	few	TRBJ2-1	TGCGCCAGCAGTCTTAGCTGGATAGAGTACAATGAGCAGTTCTTC	CASSLSWIEYNEQFF
TRBD1	TRBV29-1	.	TRBJ1-5	TGCAGCATTGGACAGGAATATCAGCCCCAGCATTTT	CSIGQEYQPQHF
.	TRBV29-1	.	TRBJ2-2	TGCAGCGTTGGCGGGACAACCACCACCGGGGAGCTGTTTTTT	CSVGGTTTTGELFF
TRBD1	TRBV19	.	TRBJ2-2	TGTGCCAGTAGTATGGCCGGACAGGGATCCGGGGAGCTGTTTTTT	CASSMAGQGSGELFF
.	TRBV29-1	.	TRBJ1-4	TGCAGCGTGGCCACAGGGAATGGGGAAAAACTGTTTTTT	CSVATGNGEKLFF
.	TRBV12-3/TRBV12-4	.	TRBJ1-5	TGTGCCAGCAGTTATTTCGACCGGGGACAGCCCCAGCATTTT	CASSYFDRGQPQHF
.	TRBV6-5	.	TRBJ2-3	TGTGCCAGCAGTCCCCATCATAGAAGGAGAGATACGCAGTATTTT	CASSPHHRRRDTQYF
.	TRBV27	.	TRBJ2-5	TGTGCCAGCAGTTTATCCGGTTGGGTTGCCTCACAAGAGACCCAGTACTTC	CASSLSGWVASQETQYF
.	TRBV19	.	TRBJ1-2	TGTGCCAGTAGACGGACCCTCGATGGCTACACCTTC	CASRRTLDGYTF
.	TRBV19	few	TRBJ2-1	TGTGCCACCCGGGACGGAGAATACAATGAGCAGTTCTTC	CATRDGEYNEQFF
.	TRBV12-3/TRBV12-4	many	TRBJ2-5	TGTGCCAGCAGTTTAACAGGCAGACAAGAGACCCAGTACTTC	CASSLTGRQETQYF
.	TRBV20-1	few	TRBJ1-5	TGCAGTGCTAGAGACCCAGGACATAGCAATCAGCCCCAGCATTTT	CSARDPGHSNQPQHF
.	TRBV28	few	TRBJ2-2	TGTGCCAGCAGTGCCATGGACTACTCAGACACCGGGGAGCTGTTTTTT	CASSAMDYSDTGELFF
.	TRBV7-9	many	TRBJ2-7	TGTGCCAGCAGCCCGACCCTCTACGAGCAGTACTTC	CASSPTLYEQYF
.	TRBV7-2	many	TRBJ2-2	TGTGCCAGCAGCTTAGGACTATACACCGGGGAGCTGTTTTTT	CASSLGLYTGELFF
TRBD1	TRBV6-2/TRBV6-3	many	TRBJ1-3	TGTGCCAGCAGACCTATCCAGGGGGCTGGAAACACCATATATTTT	CASRPIQGAGNTIYF
TRBD1	TRBV28	.	TRBJ1-4	TGTGCCAGCAGTTTCCTCCCAAGACAGGGGATAGGTGAAAAACTGTTTTTT	CASSFLPRQGIGEKLFF
.	TRBV6-1	many	TRBJ2-1	TGTGCCGGCGGGGACAGTTACAATGAGCAGTTCTTC	CAGGDSYNEQFF
.	TRBV2	.	TRBJ1-2	TGTGCCAGCAGTGAAGCCCGGACCCCCTCCTATGGCTACACCTTC	CASSEARTPSYGYTF
.	TRBV5-1	.	TRBJ1-1	TGCGCCAGCAGTCTTCGAGGAACGATGAACACTGAAGCTTTCTTT	CASSLRGTMNTEAFF
.	TRBV23-1	.	TRBJ1-5	TGCGCCAGCAGTCAATCTCCCAGGGGACTCAATCAGCCCCAGCATTTT	CASSQSPRGLNQPQHF
TRBD2	TRBV5-1	.	TRBJ2-1	TGCGCCAGCAGCCCAGGGACTAGCGGGCTCTGGGGGGATGAGCAGTTCTTC	CASSPGTSGLWGDEQFF
TRBD2	TRBV6-2/TRBV6-3	.	TRBJ2-5	TGTGCCAGCAGTTACCCCCTTTATAGCGGGGGGTGGGAGACCCAGTACTTC	CASSYPLYSGGWETQYF
TRBD1	TRBV9	.	TRBJ2-5	TGTGCCAGCACCCCGACAGGGGGGATACAAGAGACCCAGTACTTC	CASTPTGGIQETQYF
.	TRBV12-3/TRBV12-4	few	TRBJ2-2	TGTGCCAGCAGTTTACGGCAGGGAGGAATAGTCACCGGGGAGCTGTTTTTT	CASSLRQGGIVTGELFF
.	TRBV27	many	TRBJ2-7	TGTGCCACCAGTACGGGGAGCGAGCAGTACTTC	CATSTGSEQYF
.	TRBV7-9	many	TRBJ1-5	TGTGCCAGCAGCTTAGAAGAGCGGGGGCCCCAGCATTTT	CASSLEERGPQHF
.	TRBV20-1	few	TRBJ1-3	TGCAGTGCCGAAAACAGGGACTCTGGAAACACCATATATTTT	CSAENRDSGNTIYF
.	TRBV19	few	TRBJ1-5	TGTGCCAGTAGTATCATAACAGGGTTTGACAATCAGCCCCAGCATTTT	CASSIITGFDNQPQHF
.	TRBV7-9	few	TRBJ2-1	TGTGCCAGCAGCTGGGCCGGGACACCGAGCTCCTACAATGAGCAGTTCTTC	CASSWAGTPSSYNEQFF
TRBD2	TRBV28	.	TRBJ2-3	TGTGCCAGCAGTTTATGGGCGGGGGGCCAAACAGATACGCAGTATTTT	CASSLWAGGQTDTQYF
.	TRBV19	.	TRBJ2-5	TGTGCCAGTACCCCGTCGGGGTCCCAAGAGACCCAGTACTTC	CASTPSGSQETQYF
.	TRBV4-1	few	TRBJ1-5	TGCGCCAGCAGCCAAGATGGGGGGGCCGGAATGAATCAGCCCCAGCATTTT	CASSQDGGAGMNQPQHF
.	TRBV7-9	few	TRBJ1-3	TGTGCCAGCAGCTCCGGACCCGTCGCTGGAAACACCATATATTTT	CASSSGPVAGNTIYF
TRBD2	TRBV7-8	few	TRBJ2-1	TGTGCCAGCAGCTTAGCGCGGAGGACTAGTGGGAATGAGCAGTTCTTC	CASSLARRTSGNEQFF
TRBD2	TRBV7-2	many	TRBJ2-5	TGTGCCAGCACCGTTAGCGGGCCCGGGGGGGAGACCCAGTACTTC	CASTVSGPGGETQYF
TRBD1	TRBV7-9	.	TRBJ2-2	TGTGCCAGCAGCTTAGTCGACAGGGTGTACACCGGGGAGCTGTTTTTT	CASSLVDRVYTGELFF
.	TRBV28	.	TRBJ1-1	TGTGCCAGCAGCAAGGTGGGAGAGAACACTGAAGCTTTCTTT	CASSKVGENTEAFF
TRBD1	TRBV6-5	many	TRBJ1-5	TGTGCCAGCAGTACGGGACAGTGGGATTGGCCCCAGCATTTT	CASSTGQWDWPQHF
.	TRBV12-3/TRBV12-4	.	TRBJ1-2	TGTGCCAGCAGTCCCAACTTAGGCCCTTGGGGCTACACCTTC	CASSPNLGPWGYTF
TRBD1	TRBV5-4	.	TRBJ2-4	TGTGCCAGCAGCCAGGGGGAGAGGGCCAAAAACATTCAGTACTTC	CASSQGERAKNIQYF
TRBD1	TRBV6-2/TRBV6-3	few	TRBJ1-5	TGTGCCAGCAGTCCGGGACAGGGGGCGAGCAATCAGCCCCAGCATTTT	CASSPGQGASNQPQHF
.	TRBV7-8	many	TRBJ1-1	TGTGCCAGCAGCTTAGACAGGCTGAACACTGAAGCTTTCTTT	CASSLDRLNTEAFF
.	TRBV10-2	.	TRBJ2-7	TGCGCCAGCGGGACAGCGGGACCCTACGAGCAGTACTTC	CASGTAGPYEQYF
.	TRBV27	few	TRBJ2-3	TGTGCCAGCAGTTCCAGGGCGGCGAGGGATACGCAGTATTTT	CASSSRAARDTQYF
TRBD2	TRBV12-3/TRBV12-4	many	TRBJ2-2	TGTGCCAGCGCTACTCTAGCGGGGGAACTCGGGGAGCTGTTTTTT	CASATLAGELGELFF
.	TRBV25-1	few	TRBJ2-7	TGTGCCAGCAGTGAATCCTTCGGGACACTATCCTACGAGCAGTACTTC	CASSESFGTLSYEQYF
.	TRBV18	few	TRBJ2-7	TGTGCCAGCTCACCACCGTCGGACTATGTCTACGAGCAGTACTTC	CASSPPSDYVYEQYF